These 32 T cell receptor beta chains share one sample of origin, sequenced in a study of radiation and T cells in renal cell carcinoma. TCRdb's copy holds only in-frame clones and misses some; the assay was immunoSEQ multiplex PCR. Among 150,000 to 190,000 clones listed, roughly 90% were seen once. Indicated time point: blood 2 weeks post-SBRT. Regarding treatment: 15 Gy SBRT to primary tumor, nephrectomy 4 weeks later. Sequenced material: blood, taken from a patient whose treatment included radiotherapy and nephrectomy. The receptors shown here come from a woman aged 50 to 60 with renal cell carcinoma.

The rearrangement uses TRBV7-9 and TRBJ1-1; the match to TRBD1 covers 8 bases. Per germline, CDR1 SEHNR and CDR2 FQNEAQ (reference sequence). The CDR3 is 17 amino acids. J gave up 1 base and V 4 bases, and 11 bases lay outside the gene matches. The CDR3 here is CASSSTGVFHRNTEAFF. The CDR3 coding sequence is TGTGCCAGCAGCTCGACAGGGGTTTTTCATCGGAACACTGAAGCTTTCTTT.

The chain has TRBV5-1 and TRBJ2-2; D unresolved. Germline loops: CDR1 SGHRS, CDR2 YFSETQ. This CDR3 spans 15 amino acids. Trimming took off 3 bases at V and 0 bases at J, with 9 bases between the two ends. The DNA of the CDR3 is TGCGCCAGCAGCTCCCGGGCCCCGAACACCGGGGAGCTGTTTTTT. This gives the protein CASSSRAPNTGELFF.

The CDR3 region has the DNA TGTGCCAGTAGAGACAGGGGCGCTAGCACAGATACGCAGTATTTT. It is translated as CASRDRGASTDTQYF. This chain uses TRBV19 with TRBJ2-3, with 8 nucleotides matching TRBD1. The CDR3 is 15 residues long. Per germline, CDR1 LNHDA and CDR2 SQIVND (reference sequence). Trimming cost V 6 bases and J 0 bases; bases outside gene matches: 5.

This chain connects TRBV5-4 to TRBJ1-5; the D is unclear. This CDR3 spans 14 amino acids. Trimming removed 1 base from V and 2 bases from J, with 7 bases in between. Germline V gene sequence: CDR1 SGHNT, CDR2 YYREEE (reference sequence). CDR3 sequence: CASSLKGGNQPQHF. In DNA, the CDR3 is TGTGCCAGCAGCTTGAAAGGAGGCAATCAGCCCCAGCATTTT.

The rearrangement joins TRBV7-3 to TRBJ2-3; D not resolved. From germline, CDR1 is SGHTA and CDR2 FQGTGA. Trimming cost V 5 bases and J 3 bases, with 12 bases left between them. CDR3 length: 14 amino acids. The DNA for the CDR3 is TGTGCCAGCAGCCAAGTAGGAACGACAGATACGCAGTATTTT. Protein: CASSQVGTTDTQYF.

In nucleotides, the CDR3 is TGTGCCAGCTCACCAGGGTGGGGAAGCTCTGGGGCCAACGTCCTGACTTTC. This encodes CASSPGWGSSGANVLTF. V gene TRBV18 combines with J gene TRBJ2-6, with D unresolved. V lost 2 bases and J lost 0, with 11 bases in between. This CDR3 comprises 17 residues. In germline, CDR1 is KGHSH, CDR2 LQKENI. Full variable domain (outside the CDR3, taken from reference TRBV18 and TRBJ2-6): NAGVMQNPRHLVRRRGQEARLRCSPMKGHSHVYWYRQLPEEGLKFMVYLQKENIIDESGMPKERFSAEFPKEGPSILRIQQVVRGDSAAYFCASSPGWGSSGANVLTFGAGSRLTVL.

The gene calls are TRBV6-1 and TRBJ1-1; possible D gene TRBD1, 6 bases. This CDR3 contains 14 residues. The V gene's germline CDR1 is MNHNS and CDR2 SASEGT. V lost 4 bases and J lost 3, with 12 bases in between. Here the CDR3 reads CASSATTGYTEAFF. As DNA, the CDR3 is TGTGCCAGCAGTGCAACTACAGGGTACACTGAAGCTTTCTTT.

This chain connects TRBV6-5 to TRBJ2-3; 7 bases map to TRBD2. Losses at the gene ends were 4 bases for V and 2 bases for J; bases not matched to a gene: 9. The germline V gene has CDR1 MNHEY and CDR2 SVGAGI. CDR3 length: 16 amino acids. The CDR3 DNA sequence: TGTGCCAGCAGTTCGGGGCGGGGGATTTACACAGATACGCAGTATTTT. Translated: CASSSGRGIYTDTQYF.

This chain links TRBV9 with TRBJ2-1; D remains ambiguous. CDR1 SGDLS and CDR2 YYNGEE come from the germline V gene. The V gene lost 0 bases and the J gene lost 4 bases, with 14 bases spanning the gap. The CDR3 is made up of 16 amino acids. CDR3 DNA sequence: TGTGCCAGCAGCGTAGGCGGTAATTCCATATACAATGAGCAGTTCTTC. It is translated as CASSVGGNSIYNEQFF.

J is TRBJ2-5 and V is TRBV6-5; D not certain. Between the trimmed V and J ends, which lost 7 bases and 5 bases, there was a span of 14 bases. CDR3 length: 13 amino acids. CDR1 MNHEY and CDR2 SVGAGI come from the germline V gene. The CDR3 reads CASTLGVAETQYF. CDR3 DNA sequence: TGTGCCAGCACCCTCGGCGTCGCGGAGACCCAGTACTTC.

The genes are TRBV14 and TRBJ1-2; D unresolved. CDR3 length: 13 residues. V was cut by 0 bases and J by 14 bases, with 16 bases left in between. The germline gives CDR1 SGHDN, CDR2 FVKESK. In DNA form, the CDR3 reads TGTGCCAGCAGCCAAGATCTCGCGGGGTTGGAGACCTTC. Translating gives CASSQDLAGLETF.

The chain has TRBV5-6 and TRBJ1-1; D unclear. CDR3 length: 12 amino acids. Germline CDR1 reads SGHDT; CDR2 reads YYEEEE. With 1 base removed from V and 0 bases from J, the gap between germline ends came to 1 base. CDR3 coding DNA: TGTGCCAGCAGCTTGTTGAACACTGAAGCTTTCTTT. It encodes CASSLLNTEAFF.

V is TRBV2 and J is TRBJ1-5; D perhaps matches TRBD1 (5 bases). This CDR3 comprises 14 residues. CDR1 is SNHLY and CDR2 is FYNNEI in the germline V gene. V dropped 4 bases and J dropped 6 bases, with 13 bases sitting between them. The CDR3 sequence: CASSGGPQGQPQHF. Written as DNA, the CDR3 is TGTGCCAGCAGTGGGGGACCTCAGGGTCAGCCCCAGCATTTT. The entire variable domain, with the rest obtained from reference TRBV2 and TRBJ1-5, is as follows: EPEVTQTPSHQVTQMGQEVILRCVPISNHLYFYWYRQILGQKVEFLVSFYNNEISEKSEIFDDQFSVERPDGSNFTLKIRSTKLEDSAMYFCASSGGPQGQPQHFGDGTRLSIL.

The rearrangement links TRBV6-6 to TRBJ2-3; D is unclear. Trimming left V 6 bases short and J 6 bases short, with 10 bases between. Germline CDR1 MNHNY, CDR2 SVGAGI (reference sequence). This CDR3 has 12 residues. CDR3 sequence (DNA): TGTGCCAGCAGCCCAATCGGGGATACGCAGTATTTT. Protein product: CASSPIGDTQYF.

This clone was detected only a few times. The CDR3 region has the DNA TGTGCCAGCAGTGAAGTTGCAGGGCGGCTTGGCTACACCTTC. Translated: CASSEVAGRLGYTF. The J gene is TRBJ1-2, the V gene TRBV2; perhaps TRBD1 as D (5 bases). The CDR3 runs 14 residues. Germline values: CDR1 SNHLY, CDR2 FYNNEI. V was cut by 1 base and J by 7 bases, with 13 bases left in between.

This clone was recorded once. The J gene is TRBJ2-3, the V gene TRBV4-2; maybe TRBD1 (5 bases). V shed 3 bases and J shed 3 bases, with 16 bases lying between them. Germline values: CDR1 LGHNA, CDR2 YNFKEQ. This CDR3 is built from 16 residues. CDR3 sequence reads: CASSQVTALGTDTQYF. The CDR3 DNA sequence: TGTGCCAGCAGCCAGGTGACAGCTTTGGGGACAGATACGCAGTATTTT.

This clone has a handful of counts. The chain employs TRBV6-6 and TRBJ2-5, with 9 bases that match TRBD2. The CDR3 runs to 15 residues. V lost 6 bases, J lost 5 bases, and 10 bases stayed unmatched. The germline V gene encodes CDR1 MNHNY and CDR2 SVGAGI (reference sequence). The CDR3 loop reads CASSRGGGDVETQYF. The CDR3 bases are TGTGCCAGCAGCCGCGGCGGGGGGGATGTTGAGACCCAGTACTTC.

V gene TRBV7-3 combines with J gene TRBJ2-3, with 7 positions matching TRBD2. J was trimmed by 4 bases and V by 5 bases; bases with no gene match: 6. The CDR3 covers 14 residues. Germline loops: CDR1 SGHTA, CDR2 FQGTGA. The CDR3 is CASSLSGLADTQYF. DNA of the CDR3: TGTGCCAGCAGCCTTAGCGGGCTGGCAGATACGCAGTATTTT.

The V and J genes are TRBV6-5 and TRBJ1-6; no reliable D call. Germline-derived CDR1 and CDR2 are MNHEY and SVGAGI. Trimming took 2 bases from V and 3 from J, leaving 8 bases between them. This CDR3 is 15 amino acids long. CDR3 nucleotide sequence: TGTGCCAGCAGTTACGGTGCATTCTATAATTCACCCCTCCACTTT. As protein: CASSYGAFYNSPLHF.

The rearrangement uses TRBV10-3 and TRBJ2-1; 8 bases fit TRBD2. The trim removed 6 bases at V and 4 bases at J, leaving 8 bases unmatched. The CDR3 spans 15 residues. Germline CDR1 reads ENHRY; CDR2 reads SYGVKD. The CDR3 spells CAISPIGGGYNEQFF. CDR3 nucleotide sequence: TGTGCCATCAGCCCGATTGGCGGGGGGTACAATGAGCAGTTCTTC.

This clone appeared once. The CDR3 protein is CASSQDSGDTGELFF. The CDR3 DNA reads TGCGCCAGCAGCCAAGATAGTGGAGACACCGGGGAGCTGTTTTTT. V gene TRBV4-3 combines with J gene TRBJ2-2; no firm D call. CDR1 is LGHNA and CDR2 is YSLEER in the germline V gene. V was trimmed by 0 bases and J by 3 bases, leaving 8 bases between them. CDR3 length: 15 residues.

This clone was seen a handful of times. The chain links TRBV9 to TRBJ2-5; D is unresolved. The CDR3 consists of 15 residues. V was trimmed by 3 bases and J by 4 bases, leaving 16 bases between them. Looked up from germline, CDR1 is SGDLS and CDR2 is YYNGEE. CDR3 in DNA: TGTGCCAGCAGCGAAGGACCCCAGGTAGTAGAGACCCAGTACTTC. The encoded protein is CASSEGPQVVETQYF.

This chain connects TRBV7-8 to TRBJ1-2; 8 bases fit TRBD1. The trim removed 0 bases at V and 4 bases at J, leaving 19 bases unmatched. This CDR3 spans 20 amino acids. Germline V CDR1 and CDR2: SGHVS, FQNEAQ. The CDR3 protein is CASSLATGSSNGQGSYGYTF. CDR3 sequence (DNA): TGTGCCAGCAGCTTAGCCACGGGGTCGTCGAACGGACAGGGTAGCTATGGCTACACCTTC.

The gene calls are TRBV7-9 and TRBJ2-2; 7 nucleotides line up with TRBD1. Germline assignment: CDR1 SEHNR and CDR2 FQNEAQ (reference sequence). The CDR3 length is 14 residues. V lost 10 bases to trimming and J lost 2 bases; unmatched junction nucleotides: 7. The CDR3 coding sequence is TGTGCCACCCTAAGGGACAGTAACACCGGGGAGCTGTTTTTT. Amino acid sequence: CATLRDSNTGELFF.

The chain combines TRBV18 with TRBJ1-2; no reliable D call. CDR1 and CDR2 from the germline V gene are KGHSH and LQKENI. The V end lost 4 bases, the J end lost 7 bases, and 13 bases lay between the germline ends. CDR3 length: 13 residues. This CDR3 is CASSLGPSGGYTF. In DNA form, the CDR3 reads TGTGCCAGCTCACTCGGACCCTCCGGTGGCTACACCTTC.

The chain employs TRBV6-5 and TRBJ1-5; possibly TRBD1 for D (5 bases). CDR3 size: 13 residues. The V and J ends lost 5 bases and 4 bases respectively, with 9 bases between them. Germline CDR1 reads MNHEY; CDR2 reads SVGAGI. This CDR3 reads CASSRQNNQPQHF. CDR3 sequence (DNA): TGTGCCAGCAGTCGACAGAATAATCAGCCCCAGCATTTT.

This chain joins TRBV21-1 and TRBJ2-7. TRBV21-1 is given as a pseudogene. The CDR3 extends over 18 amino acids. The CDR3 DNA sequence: TGTGCCAGCAGCACCCACTCCCAACAGGGGAGGGGGCTCTACGAGCAGTACTTC. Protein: CASSTHSQQGRGLYEQYF.

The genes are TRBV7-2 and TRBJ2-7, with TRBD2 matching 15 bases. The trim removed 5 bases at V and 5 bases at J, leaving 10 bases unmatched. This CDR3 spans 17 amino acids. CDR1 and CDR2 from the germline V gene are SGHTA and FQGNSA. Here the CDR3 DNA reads TGTGCCAGCAGCCCCGGATTCGGACTAGCGGGGGGGCACGAGCAGTACTTC. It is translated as CASSPGFGLAGGHEQYF. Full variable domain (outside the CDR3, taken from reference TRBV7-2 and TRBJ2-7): GAGVSQSPSNKVTEKGKDVELRCDPISGHTALYWYRQSLGQGLEFLIYFQGNSAPDKSGLPSDRFSAERTGGSVSTLTIQRTQQEDSAVYLCASSPGFGLAGGHEQYFGPGTRLTVT.

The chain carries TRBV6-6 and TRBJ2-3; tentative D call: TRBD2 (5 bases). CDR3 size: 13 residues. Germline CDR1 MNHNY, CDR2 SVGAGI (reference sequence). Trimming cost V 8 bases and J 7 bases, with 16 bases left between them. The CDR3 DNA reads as TGTGCCAGCGCCGGGGAATTTAAAAATACGCAGTATTTT. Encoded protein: CASAGEFKNTQYF.

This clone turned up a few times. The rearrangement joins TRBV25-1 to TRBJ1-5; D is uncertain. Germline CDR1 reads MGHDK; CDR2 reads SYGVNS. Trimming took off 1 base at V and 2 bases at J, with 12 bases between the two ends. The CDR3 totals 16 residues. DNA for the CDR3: TGTGCCAGCAGTGAATCCGACCCTGCAGGCAATCAGCCCCAGCATTTT. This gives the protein CASSESDPAGNQPQHF.

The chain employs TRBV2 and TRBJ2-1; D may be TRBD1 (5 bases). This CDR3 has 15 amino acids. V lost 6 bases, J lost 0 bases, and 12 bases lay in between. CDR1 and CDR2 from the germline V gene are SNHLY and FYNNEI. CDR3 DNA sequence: TGTGCCAGCAGCGCTTACAGGTTCTCCTACAATGAGCAGTTCTTC. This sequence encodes CASSAYRFSYNEQFF. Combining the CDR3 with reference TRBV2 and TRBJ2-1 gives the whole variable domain EPEVTQTPSHQVTQMGQEVILRCVPISNHLYFYWYRQILGQKVEFLVSFYNNEISEKSEIFDDQFSVERPDGSNFTLKIRSTKLEDSAMYFCASSAYRFSYNEQFFGPGTRLTVL.

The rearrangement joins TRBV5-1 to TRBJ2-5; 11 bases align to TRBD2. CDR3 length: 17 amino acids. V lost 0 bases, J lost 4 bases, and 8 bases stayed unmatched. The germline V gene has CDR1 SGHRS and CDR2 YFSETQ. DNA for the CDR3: TGCGCCAGCAGCTTGGGAACTAGCGGGGGTAGGAGAGAGACCCAGTACTTC. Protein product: CASSLGTSGGRRETQYF.